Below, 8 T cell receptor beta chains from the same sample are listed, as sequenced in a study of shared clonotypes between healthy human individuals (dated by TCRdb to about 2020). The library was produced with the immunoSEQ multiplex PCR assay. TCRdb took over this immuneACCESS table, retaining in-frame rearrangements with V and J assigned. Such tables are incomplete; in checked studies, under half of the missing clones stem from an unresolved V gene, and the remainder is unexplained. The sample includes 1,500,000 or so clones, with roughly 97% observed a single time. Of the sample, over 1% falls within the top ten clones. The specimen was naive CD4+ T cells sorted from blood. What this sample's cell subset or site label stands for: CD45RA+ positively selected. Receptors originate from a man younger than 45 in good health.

The DNA of the CDR3 is TGCGCCAGCAGTGAGTCGGGACTTAATCAGCCCCAGCATTTT. Translation: CASSESGLNQPQHF. This sequence joins TRBV10-2 and TRBJ1-5; D may be TRBD1 (5 bases). The CDR3 covers 14 residues. Germline CDR1 reads WSHSY; CDR2 reads SAAADI. V dropped 0 bases and J dropped 4 bases, with 7 bases sitting between them.

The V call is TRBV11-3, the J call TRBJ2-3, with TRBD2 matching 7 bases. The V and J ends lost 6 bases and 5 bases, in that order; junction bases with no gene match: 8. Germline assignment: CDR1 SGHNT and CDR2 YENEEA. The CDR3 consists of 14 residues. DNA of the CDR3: TGTGCCAGCAGTGGGGAGGGCTTAGGAGATACGCAGTATTTT. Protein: CASSGEGLGDTQYF.

The CDR3 sequence is CASSDTPGPRFSYEQYF. The CDR3 DNA sequence: TGTGCCAGCAGTGACACACCAGGCCCCCGCTTCTCCTACGAGCAGTACTTC. V is TRBV28 and J is TRBJ2-7, with D unclear. Trimming shortened V by 5 bases and J by 0 bases, and 20 bases separated the two germline ends. The CDR3 extends over 17 amino acids. The germline CDR1 and CDR2 sequences are MDHEN and SYDVKM.

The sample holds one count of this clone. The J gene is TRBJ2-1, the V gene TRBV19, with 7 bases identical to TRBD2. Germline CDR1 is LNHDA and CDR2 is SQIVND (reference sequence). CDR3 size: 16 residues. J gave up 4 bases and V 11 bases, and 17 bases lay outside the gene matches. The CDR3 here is CASLSTSAYGYNEQFF. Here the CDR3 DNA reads TGTGCCTCCCTATCAACTAGCGCCTATGGGTACAATGAGCAGTTCTTC.

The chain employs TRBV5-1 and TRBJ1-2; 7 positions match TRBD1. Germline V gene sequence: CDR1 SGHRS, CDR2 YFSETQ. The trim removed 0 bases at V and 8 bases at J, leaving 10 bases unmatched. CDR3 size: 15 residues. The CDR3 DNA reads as TGCGCCAGCAGCTTGGGAACGAACAGGGGAGTAGGCTACACCTTC. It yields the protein CASSLGTNRGVGYTF.

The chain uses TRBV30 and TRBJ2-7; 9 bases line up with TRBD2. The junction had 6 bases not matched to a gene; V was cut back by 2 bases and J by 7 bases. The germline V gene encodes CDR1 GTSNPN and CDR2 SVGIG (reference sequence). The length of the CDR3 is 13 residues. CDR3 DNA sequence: TGTGCCTGGAGTCCTAGCGGGATGGGTGAGCAGTACTTC. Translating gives CAWSPSGMGEQYF.

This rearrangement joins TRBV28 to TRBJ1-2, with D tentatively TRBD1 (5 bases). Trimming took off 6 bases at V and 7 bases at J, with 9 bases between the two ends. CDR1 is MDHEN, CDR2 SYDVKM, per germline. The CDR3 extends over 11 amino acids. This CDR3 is CASRGGRGYTF. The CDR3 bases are TGTGCCAGCAGGGGGGGACGTGGCTACACCTTC.

The CDR3 DNA reads as TGTGCCAGCAGTTACTGGACAGGGGTTGGCTATGGCTACACCTTC. Its protein product is CASSYWTGVGYGYTF. The genes are TRBV6-5 and TRBJ1-2; 9 bases agree with TRBD1. Germline V gives CDR1 MNHEY, CDR2 SVGAGI. With V trimmed by 1 base and J by 4 bases, 4 bases remained unmatched. CDR3 length: 15 residues.